A single sample gave rise to the 7 T cell receptor beta chains below, sequenced in a study of blood T cell repertoires in COVID-19. Clones were read by immunoSEQ multiplex PCR, and TCRdb kept only the in-frame ones, dropping some. The sample lists some 250,000 clones; approximately 84% were seen once. Sequencing was performed on peripheral blood. Every receptor here comes from a woman in her 30s who had recovered from COVID-19.

The chain uses TRBV5-4 and TRBJ2-1, with D perhaps matching TRBD2 (6 bases). V was shortened by 0 bases and J by 8 bases, with 9 bases between the two germline ends. Germline CDR1 and CDR2: SGHNT and YYREEE (reference sequence). The CDR3 loop spans 13 amino acids. The CDR3 sequence is CASSLGLVYEQFF. For the CDR3, the DNA is TGTGCCAGCAGCTTGGGACTAGTTTATGAGCAGTTCTTC.

The gene calls are TRBV7-8 and TRBJ2-7; 7 nucleotides align to TRBD2. Germline V CDR1 and CDR2: SGHVS, FQNEAQ. Unmatched junction bases numbered 4, after V lost 3 bases and J lost 5 bases. This CDR3 is 13 amino acids long. CDR3 coding DNA: TGTGCCAGCAGCTTTACTAGCGCCAACGAGCAGTACTTC. Translated: CASSFTSANEQYF.

This clone was counted a few times. V is TRBV6-5 and J is TRBJ1-2; 7 nucleotides agree with TRBD1. V lost 10 bases, J lost 7 bases, and 9 bases stayed unmatched. The CDR3 is 12 residues long. The V gene's germline CDR1 is MNHEY and CDR2 SVGAGI. The DNA for the CDR3 is TGTGCCACCAAAGCAACAGGGGTTGGCTACACCTTC. This codes for CATKATGVGYTF.

The V and J genes are TRBV6-1 and TRBJ2-3, with 7 bases matching TRBD1. V lost 2 bases to trimming and J lost 1 base; unmatched junction nucleotides: 6. CDR3 size: 16 residues. Germline loops: CDR1 MNHNS, CDR2 SASEGT. This chain's CDR3 is CASSERSGGGTDTQYF. Written as DNA, the CDR3 is TGTGCCAGCAGTGAAAGGTCAGGGGGAGGCACAGATACGCAGTATTTT.

This clone has a handful of counts. This chain connects TRBV11-2 to TRBJ1-6; no clear D gene. With 1 base removed from V and 9 bases from J, the gap between germline ends came to 16 bases. CDR1 and CDR2 (germline): SGHAT, FQNNGV. CDR3 length: 16 amino acids. The CDR3 here is CASSLAPWSRGSPLHF. CDR3 in DNA: TGTGCCAGCAGCTTAGCCCCCTGGAGCCGAGGTTCACCCCTCCACTTT.

This clone was counted once. The chain employs TRBV27 and TRBJ2-7; a weak D match, TRBD1 (5 bases). The V gene's germline CDR1 is MNHEY and CDR2 SMNVEV (reference sequence). The CDR3 is 16 residues long. Trimming removed 0 bases from V and 3 bases from J, with 15 bases in between. The CDR3 DNA reads TGTGCCAGCAGTTTATCGGGGCGACAAACCTTCTACGAGCAGTACTTC. Translating it yields CASSLSGRQTFYEQYF.

The DNA of the CDR3 is TGTGCCAGCTGCGACAGTTTATTGAACACTGAAGCTTTCTTT. Translated: CASCDSLLNTEAFF. The chain has TRBV18 and TRBJ1-1, with D tentatively TRBD1 (5 bases). Trimming took 7 bases from V and 0 from J, leaving 12 bases between them. This CDR3 has 14 residues. CDR1 and CDR2 from the germline V gene are KGHSH and LQKENI.